This T cell receptor beta chain was observed in a study of shared clonotypes between healthy human individuals. It was around 220 ng DNA, 25,000 to 35,000 T cell genomes, that sorted-subset replicate PCRs used. The table came from immunoSEQ multiplex PCR; TCRdb's copy has only in-frame clones and leaves some out. The sample contains under 600,000 clones, 97% of which appear only once. Caucasian adults living in Nashville, Tennessee, provided all samples. The authors divided CD4+ cells into CD45RA+ naive and CD45RA-negative memory subsets. The CDR3 contains 16 residues. In germline, CDR1 is SGDLS, CDR2 YYNGEE. Trimming shortened V by 0 bases and J by 0 bases, and 9 bases separated the two germline ends.

The TCR was taken from a woman aged 25-40 years in good health. The sample taken for sequencing was naive CD4+ T cells sorted from blood. Subset indicated: CD45RA+ positively selected. The chain has TRBV9 and TRBJ1-4; a possible D gene is TRBD1 (5 bases). CDR3: CASSVDRSATNEKLFF. The CDR3 DNA is TGTGCCAGCAGCGTAGACAGGTCTGCAACTAATGAAAAACTGTTTTTT.